These 29 T cell receptor beta chains were sequenced from one sample in a study of beta chain features in type 1 diabetes. Since all of the isolated RNA was reverse transcribed, expressed TCRB transcripts were what got sequenced. Repertoires were generated with immunoSEQ multiplex PCR, while TCRdb's copy carries only in-frame clones and drops some. This repertoire shows roughly 41,000 clones, approximately 50% found once; its top ten account for around 0.7%. The specimen sequenced was central memory CD4+ T cells from blood. The receptors derive from a woman aged 18-29 years in good health.

The chain couples TRBV5-6 to TRBJ2-3, with 9 positions matching TRBD1. Germline CDR1 SGHDT, CDR2 YYEEEE. Trimming at V came to 5 bases and at J to 3 bases, leaving 7 bases not matched to a gene. There are 15 residues in the CDR3. The CDR3 spells CASSPGTGSTDTQYF. Here the CDR3 DNA reads TGTGCCAGCAGTCCCGGGACAGGGAGTACAGATACGCAGTATTTT.

J is TRBJ1-1 and V is TRBV6-1; D perhaps matches TRBD1 (6 bases). V was cut by 6 bases and J by 4 bases, with 12 bases left in between. The CDR3 totals 13 residues. From germline, CDR1 is MNHNS and CDR2 SASEGT. The CDR3 region has the DNA TGTGCCAGCAGGGAACAGGGTGGCACTGAAGCTTTCTTT. Protein product: CASREQGGTEAFF.

The chain uses TRBV19 and TRBJ1-1; 8 bases are a match to TRBD1. V trimming: 5 bases; J trimming: 5 bases; junction bases outside the gene matches: 7. There are 14 residues in the CDR3. CDR1 is LNHDA, CDR2 SQIVND, per germline (reference sequence). The CDR3 nucleotides are TGTGCCAGTAGTGGCAGGGGGCGAGAGACTGAAGCTTTCTTT. It codes for CASSGRGRETEAFF.

The chain uses TRBV14 and TRBJ1-2; 11 bases align to TRBD1. The CDR3 has 15 residues. V shed 2 bases and J 4 bases; nucleotides not matched to a gene: 3. Germline V CDR1 and CDR2: SGHDN, FVKESK. CDR3 coding DNA: TGTGCCAGCAGCCAACCGGGACAGGGGGGCTATGGCTACACCTTC. Protein product: CASSQPGQGGYGYTF.

This clone occurred a few times. The chain links TRBV29-1 to TRBJ1-1, with a tentative D call TRBD1 (5 bases). V was pared by 4 bases and J by 10 bases, with 16 bases between. The germline V gene has CDR1 SQVTM and CDR2 ANQGSEA. This CDR3 is 12 amino acids long. This CDR3 reads CSVAGKASRAFF. DNA of the CDR3: TGCAGCGTTGCAGGGAAAGCCTCCAGAGCTTTCTTT.

V gene TRBV2 combines with J gene TRBJ2-5; the D gene is possibly TRBD2 (7 bases). The CDR3 runs to 15 residues. V dropped 2 bases and J dropped 1 base, with 11 bases sitting between them. Per germline, CDR1 SNHLY and CDR2 FYNNEI. The CDR3 loop is CASSERGAGQETQYF. In DNA, the CDR3 is TGTGCCAGCAGTGAACGGGGGGCTGGCCAAGAGACCCAGTACTTC.

The chain joins TRBV5-1 to TRBJ2-5; 9 nucleotides line up with TRBD2. CDR3 length: 16 amino acids. Germline V gene sequence: CDR1 SGHRS, CDR2 YFSETQ. The V gene end was trimmed by 3 bases and the J gene end by 1 base; junction bases not matched to a gene: 7. CDR3 loop: CASSSLAGVPQETQYF. Written as DNA, the CDR3 is TGCGCCAGCAGCTCTTTAGCGGGGGTGCCCCAAGAGACCCAGTACTTC.

In this sample, this clone turned up a few times. The V gene is TRBV7-3, the J gene TRBJ2-3; 11 nucleotides line up with TRBD1. With 5 bases clipped from V and 8 bases from J, the junction kept 12 bases outside the gene matches. CDR3 length: 16 amino acids. Per the germline V gene, CDR1 is SGHTA and CDR2 is FQGTGA. The CDR3 DNA is TGTGCCAGCAGCACCCAGGGACAGGGGGGCCTTGGTACGCAGTATTTT. This translates into CASSTQGQGGLGTQYF.

This chain uses TRBV2 with TRBJ1-2; D is uncertain. The V end lost 1 base, the J end lost 0 bases, and 9 bases lay between the germline ends. CDR3 length: 15 amino acids. Germline assignment: CDR1 SNHLY and CDR2 FYNNEI. For the CDR3, the DNA is TGTGCCAGCAGTGAAGAATCGCGGTCTAACTATGGCTACACCTTC. Translating it yields CASSEESRSNYGYTF.

This clone came up once. The chain links TRBV2 to TRBJ1-2; possible D gene TRBD1, 6 bases. V was pared by 6 bases and J by 8 bases, with 10 bases between. Germline V lookup: CDR1 SNHLY, CDR2 FYNNEI. The CDR3 is 11 amino acids. The CDR3 bases are TGTGCCAGCAGAGGGGACAAGGGCTACACCTTC. This sequence encodes CASRGDKGYTF.

The sample holds a few counts of this clone. The rearrangement uses TRBV28 and TRBJ2-7, with 12 bases fitting TRBD1. The CDR3 is 15 amino acids. Germline V CDR1 and CDR2: MDHEN, SYDVKM. J was trimmed by 6 bases and V by 4 bases; bases with no gene match: 7. The CDR3 spells CASSSSGQGASEQYF. CDR3 nucleotides: TGTGCCAGCAGTTCCTCGGGACAGGGGGCCTCCGAGCAGTACTTC.

The genes are TRBV27 and TRBJ2-1; a weak D match, TRBD1 (6 bases). V was shortened by 3 bases and J by 0 bases, with 27 bases between the two germline ends. The CDR3 has 21 residues. The germline CDR1 and CDR2 sequences are MNHEY and SMNVEV (reference sequence). CDR3 nucleotide sequence: TGTGCCAGCAGTTTGTCCTTGAACCCTCGAACAGGGAAAAGCTCCTACAATGAGCAGTTCTTC. It encodes CASSLSLNPRTGKSSYNEQFF.

This chain links TRBV5-6 with TRBJ2-7; 10 bases align to TRBD2. Losses at the gene ends were 4 bases for V and 2 bases for J; bases not matched to a gene: 3. Per the germline V gene, CDR1 is SGHDT and CDR2 is YYEEEE. The CDR3 sequence is 14 residues long. CDR3 bases: TGTGCCAGCAGCATTAGCGGGGGGACCTACGAGCAGTACTTC. Protein sequence: CASSISGGTYEQYF.

A single count supports this clone. The same CDR3 arises from other DNA sequences in this sample as well. The CDR3 DNA is TGCGCCAGCAGCTTGGCCGGTAACACCGGGGAGCTGTTTTTT. Translation: CASSLAGNTGELFF. This chain connects TRBV5-1 to TRBJ2-2; D unclear. Looked up from germline, CDR1 is SGHRS and CDR2 is YFSETQ. Trimming removed 0 bases from V and 2 bases from J, with 5 bases in between. The CDR3 totals 14 residues.

This clone has only a few counts. The rearrangement joins TRBV21-1 to TRBJ1-2; TRBD1 is the table's D call and was not checked against the DNA. TRBV21-1 is a recognized pseudogene. This CDR3 is 18 amino acids long. DNA for the CDR3: TGTGCCAGCAGCACCAGGGACAGGGCGCCCAAACCCGTTTATGGCTACACCTTC. It is translated as CASSTRDRAPKPVYGYTF.

The V gene is TRBV25-1, the J gene TRBJ1-2; no definite D call. V dropped 1 base and J dropped 4 bases, with 10 bases sitting between them. Germline-derived CDR1 and CDR2 are MGHDK and SYGVNS. CDR3 length equals 14 residues. The CDR3 DNA sequence: TGTGCCAGCAGTGAATCTGGCAGGTCCTATGGCTACACCTTC. Amino acids: CASSESGRSYGYTF.

This chain uses TRBV5-1 with TRBJ1-6; TRBD1 matches at 7 bases. V gave up 7 bases and J gave up 5 bases; unmatched junction bases: 9. Per the germline V gene, CDR1 is SGHRS and CDR2 is YFSETQ. There are 15 residues in the CDR3. CDR3 sequence: CASRRGGDDNSPLHF. CDR3 sequence (DNA): TGCGCCAGCCGAAGAGGGGGCGACGATAATTCACCCCTCCACTTT.

CDR3 sequence: CSVQDSDQPQHF. Here the CDR3 DNA reads TGCAGCGTCCAGGACTCGGATCAGCCCCAGCATTTT. This chain connects TRBV29-1 to TRBJ1-5; no clear D gene. The CDR3 consists of 12 residues. Germline values: CDR1 SQVTM, CDR2 ANQGSEA. The V gene lost 6 bases and the J gene lost 5 bases, with 11 bases spanning the gap. Looking up the rest from reference TRBV29-1 and TRBJ1-5 gives the full variable domain: SAVISQKPSRDICQRGTSLTIQCQVDSQVTMMFWYRQQPGQSLTLIATANQGSEATYESGFVIDKFPISRPNLTFSTLTVSNMSPEDSSIYLCSVQDSDQPQHFGDGTRLSIL.

The V gene is TRBV7-8, the J gene TRBJ1-2; possibly TRBD1 for D (6 bases). Trimming removed 2 bases from V and 7 bases from J, with 11 bases in between. The CDR3 runs to 13 residues. Germline V gene data show CDR1 as SGHVS and CDR2 as FQNEAQ. The CDR3 region has the DNA TGTGCCAGCAGCTTAAACAGGGATCTTGGCTACACCTTC. It translates to CASSLNRDLGYTF.

The chain has TRBV10-3 and TRBJ1-2, with 8 bases matching TRBD1. The CDR3 runs to 15 residues. Trimming at V came to 8 bases and at J to 4 bases, leaving 12 bases not matched to a gene. Germline CDR1 ENHRY, CDR2 SYGVKD. The CDR3 reads CAIGRQGTAGYGYTF. The DNA for the CDR3 is TGTGCCATCGGGCGACAGGGGACTGCAGGCTATGGCTACACCTTC.

CDR3 bases: TGCGCCAGCAGCTTGAGCCCACTAGAAGAGACCCAGTACTTC. Encoded protein: CASSLSPLEETQYF. The J gene is TRBJ2-5, the V gene TRBV5-1; D is perhaps TRBD2 (5 bases). The CDR3 runs to 14 residues. Germline CDR1 is SGHRS and CDR2 is YFSETQ. With 1 base removed from V and 3 bases from J, the gap between germline ends came to 10 bases.

This clone was seen a few times. CDR3: CASSLGGGRELELFF. The CDR3 region has the DNA TGTGCCAGCAGCTTGGGCGGTGGGCGGGAGCTGGAGCTGTTTTTT. The V gene is TRBV5-4, the J gene TRBJ2-2; the match to TRBD2 covers 7 bases. CDR3 length: 15 residues. The trim removed 0 bases at V and 10 bases at J, leaving 9 bases unmatched. Germline CDR1 SGHNT, CDR2 YYREEE (reference sequence). The complete variable domain, with remaining parts taken from reference TRBV5-4 and TRBJ2-2, reads ETGVTQSPTHLIKTRGQQVTLRCSSQSGHNTVSWYQQALGQGPQFIFQYYREEENGRGNFPPRFSGLQFPNYSSELNVNALELDDSALYLCASSLGGGRELELFFGEGSRLTVL.

The chain couples TRBV13 to TRBJ1-3; no reliable D call. The CDR3 covers 17 residues. In germline, CDR1 is PRHDT, CDR2 FYEKMQ (reference sequence). The V gene lost 2 bases and the J gene lost 0 bases, with 14 bases spanning the gap. DNA for the CDR3: TGTGCCAGCAGCTTAAGGTCCGGCAGGTACTCTGGAAACACCATATATTTT. Its translation is CASSLRSGRYSGNTIYF. Combining the CDR3 with reference TRBV13 and TRBJ1-3 gives the whole variable domain AAGVIQSPRHLIKEKRETATLKCYPIPRHDTVYWYQQGPGQDPQFLISFYEKMQSDKGSIPDRFSAQQFSDYHSELNMSSLELGDSALYFCASSLRSGRYSGNTIYFGEGSWLTVV.

The chain joins TRBV12-5 to TRBJ2-5, with D possibly being TRBD2 (5 bases). CDR1 and CDR2 from the germline V gene are LGHNT and FRNRAP. Trimming took 6 bases from V and 5 from J, leaving 10 bases between them. This CDR3 contains 12 residues. The CDR3 protein is CASGGALETQYF. CDR3 DNA sequence: TGTGCTAGTGGGGGAGCCCTGGAGACCCAGTACTTC.

V and J are TRBV6-5 and TRBJ1-3; no clear D gene. CDR3 length: 12 residues. V was trimmed by 5 bases and J by 6 bases, leaving 8 bases between them. Germline loops: CDR1 MNHEY, CDR2 SVGAGI. CDR3 loop: CASSSTENTIYF. The CDR3 DNA is TGTGCCAGCAGTAGCACCGAAAACACCATATATTTT.

This chain links TRBV28 with TRBJ2-2; 8 bases agree with TRBD1. Germline V CDR1 and CDR2: MDHEN, SYDVKM. Trimming cost V 7 bases and J 0 bases; bases outside gene matches: 16. The CDR3 consists of 19 residues. The CDR3 region is CASTPPDRERPANTGELFF. CDR3 DNA sequence: TGTGCCAGCACCCCACCGGACAGGGAGCGACCCGCGAACACCGGGGAGCTGTTTTTT.

CDR3 sequence (DNA): TGTGCCAGCAGCTTTCAAGCGGGTGGCCAAGAGACCCAGTACTTC. Translating gives CASSFQAGGQETQYF. The rearrangement uses TRBV7-2 and TRBJ2-5; a weak D match, TRBD2 (6 bases). V dropped 3 bases and J dropped 1 base, with 12 bases sitting between them. The germline V gene encodes CDR1 SGHTA and CDR2 FQGNSA. The CDR3 contains 15 residues.

The chain recombines TRBV5-1 with TRBJ1-2, with a tentative D call TRBD1 (5 bases). The germline V gene has CDR1 SGHRS and CDR2 YFSETQ. CDR3 length: 13 amino acids. V was clipped by 5 bases and J by 3 bases, with 11 bases between them. In DNA form, the CDR3 reads TGCGCCAGCAGGGGCAGGGAGGACTATGGCTACACCTTC. This translates into CASRGREDYGYTF.

This clone was seen more than once but under ten times. The chain links TRBV7-9 to TRBJ2-2; TRBD1 aligns across 10 bases. Per the germline V gene, CDR1 is SEHNR and CDR2 is FQNEAQ (reference sequence). CDR3 length: 12 residues. The trim removed 6 bases at V and 12 bases at J, leaving 4 bases unmatched. The CDR3 sequence is CASSDRGQKLFF. CDR3 nucleotides: TGTGCCAGCAGTGACAGGGGGCAGAAGCTGTTTTTT.